The next 12 T cell receptor beta chains were all read from a single sample in a study of molecular identifiers for immune sequencing clone quantification. TCRdb reprocessed the PCR reads via MiXCR and lists one record per CDR3 protein. The sample has more than 550,000 distinct CDR3 sequences; roughly 25% are singletons. Sequencing used naive CD8+ T cells from blood, with Jurkat cell RNA spiked in. Documented subset: FACS-sorted CD8+CD4-CCR7+CD45RA+ naive T cells. The receptors here all came from a human donor in good health. Some libraries in this study had Jurkat cell RNA spiked in.

This clonotype was found a few times. This chain links TRBV6-6 with TRBJ2-1, with 8 bases aligning to TRBD2. This CDR3 is 12 amino acids long. The trim removed 10 bases at V and 13 bases at J, leaving 12 bases unmatched. Germline V gene sequence: CDR1 MNHNY, CDR2 SVGAGI (reference sequence). CDR3 DNA: TGTGCCACCGCCCCGGGGGGGGGGGATCAGTTCTTC. Its translation is CATAPGGGDQFF.

Comments on this clonotype: A much larger clone is a single base away; this may be a read error. This likely comes from a read error, as the CDR3 has no conserved phenylalanine or tryptophan at its end. This chain connects TRBV20-1 to TRBJ2-4; the D is unclear. This CDR3 has 15 amino acids. The V end was cut by 3 bases, the J end by 0 bases, with 12 bases between. Germline CDR1 and CDR2: DFQATT and SNEGSKA (reference sequence). CDR3 in amino acids: CSASTTELAKNIQYS. The CDR3 DNA is TGCAGTGCTAGTACCACAGAACTAGCCAAAAACATTCAGTACTCC.

CDR3 nucleotide sequence: TGCGCCAGCAGCCAAGATGCGCGGGAGGCGGTCGCCTACAATGAGCAGTTCTTC. The encoded protein is CASSQDAREAVAYNEQFF. V and J are TRBV4-3 and TRBJ2-1; TRBD2 agrees at 8 bases. The CDR3 extends over 18 amino acids. Germline CDR1 LGHNA, CDR2 YSLEER. V dropped 0 bases and J dropped 2; count of bases not matched to a gene: 9.

On this clonotype itself: The conserved final phenylalanine or tryptophan is absent from the CDR3, which likely points to a read error. The rearrangement uses TRBV12-3 or TRBV12-4 and TRBJ2-5; D gene uncertain. The CDR3 is made up of 11 amino acids. Trimming cost V 6 bases and J 10 bases, with 12 bases left between them. This chain's CDR3 is CASSPNRIQYS. DNA of the CDR3: TGTGCCAGCAGCCCCAATAGAATCCAGTACTCC.

Turning to this clonotype: It may be a read error: a sequence one base away is much more abundant. The V gene is TRBV4-3, the J gene TRBJ2-7, with a possible D match to TRBD2 (6 bases). The CDR3 runs 15 residues. V lost 1 base, J lost 2 bases, and 12 bases lay in between. The V gene's germline CDR1 is LGHNA and CDR2 YSLEER. CDR3 region: CASSQAAGLPYEQYF. The CDR3 DNA reads TGCGCCAGCAGCCAAGCCGCGGGACTTCCCTACGAGCAGTACTTC.

In the case of this clonotype: Possible read error: a much larger clone is one base away. The rearrangement links TRBV27 to TRBJ2-3; 7 bases map to TRBD1. V shed 2 bases, J shed 2 bases, and the junction held 4 bases outside the gene matches. The CDR3 has 15 amino acids. Germline V gene data show CDR1 as MNHEY and CDR2 as SMNVEV (reference sequence). The CDR3 DNA reads TGTGCCAGCAGTTTACGGGACAGTATCACAGATACGCAGTATTTT. Its protein is CASSLRDSITDTQYF.

This clonotype was found a few times. This chain links TRBV27 with TRBJ2-7, with 10 bases aligning to TRBD2. This CDR3 has 15 amino acids. The germline gives CDR1 MNHEY, CDR2 SMNVEV (reference sequence). The V gene end was trimmed by 3 bases and the J gene end by 1 base; junction bases not matched to a gene: 3. CDR3 amino acids: CASSFVSGRSYEQYF. DNA for the CDR3: TGTGCCAGCAGTTTTGTTAGCGGGAGGTCCTACGAGCAGTACTTC.

This clonotype was counted only a few times. The genes are TRBV30 and TRBJ1-1; the D is unclear. Germline CDR1 reads GTSNPN; CDR2 reads SVGIG (reference sequence). The CDR3 loop spans 13 amino acids. V was trimmed by 5 bases and J by 4 bases, leaving 14 bases between them. The CDR3 region is CAWSVTWGTEAFF. The CDR3 DNA is TGTGCCTGGTCCGTTACCTGGGGCACTGAAGCTTTCTTT.

This clonotype appeared many times. This sequence joins TRBV7-9 and TRBJ2-7; TRBD2 agrees at 8 bases. This CDR3 has 13 residues. V shed 4 bases, J shed 5 bases, and the junction held 4 bases outside the gene matches. The germline gives CDR1 SEHNR, CDR2 FQNEAQ (reference sequence). The CDR3 coding sequence is TGTGCCAGCAGCTCGGGACTAGAAGACGAGCAGTACTTC. This translates into CASSSGLEDEQYF. The full variable domain, in which reference TRBV7-9 and TRBJ2-7 provide the parts outside the CDR3, is DTGVSQNPRHKITKRGQNVTFRCDPISEHNRLYWYRQTLGQGPEFLTYFQNEAQLEKSRLLSDRFSAERPKGSFSTLEIQRTEQGDSAMYLCASSSGLEDEQYFGPGTRLTVT.

The sample holds one count of this clonotype. A much larger clonotype is one base distant, so this may be a read error. The chain's CDR3 is CASTDTANTGAFF. CDR3 bases: TGTGCCAGCACTGACACAGCGAACACTGGAGCTTTCTTT. The chain uses TRBV28 and TRBJ1-1; D not certain. Germline V gene sequence: CDR1 MDHEN, CDR2 SYDVKM. The CDR3 spans 13 residues. The full variable domain, rest sourced from reference TRBV28 and TRBJ1-1, is DVKVTQSSRYLVKRTGEKVFLECVQDMDHENMFWYRQDPGLGLRLIYFSYDVKMKEKGDIPEGYSVSREKKERFSLILESASTNQTSMYLCASTDTANTGAFFGQGTRLTVV.

This chain uses TRBV12-3 or TRBV12-4 with TRBJ1-2; D might be TRBD1 (5 bases). Trimming cost V 5 bases and J 2 bases, with 15 bases left between them. This CDR3 region has 15 residues. The CDR3 protein is CASSISPGLNYGYTF. In nucleotides, the CDR3 is TGTGCCAGCAGTATATCACCGGGACTAAACTATGGCTACACCTTC.

This clonotype was counted many times. The rearrangement uses TRBV4-2 and TRBJ2-3, with unresolved D. The V gene lost 0 bases and the J gene lost 4 bases, with 23 bases spanning the gap. CDR1 is LGHNA and CDR2 is YNFKEQ in the germline V gene. CDR3 size: 19 residues. The CDR3 DNA sequence: TGTGCCAGCAGCCAAGATTCCGTACAAACCCTTTACGCCGCAGATACGCAGTATTTT. Amino acid sequence: CASSQDSVQTLYAADTQYF.